Listed here is a single TCR beta chain. Its antigen is unknown. Some clones are missing from TCRdb's copy, which holds only in-frame ones; the method was immunoSEQ multiplex PCR. The sample includes about 94,000 clones, approximately 93% of them seen just once. This sample is part of a study of Tregs in tolerant kidney transplant recipients. Study-wide points: Tregs expanded with activated donor B cells seemed most donor-specific. Antigen-driven expansion was suggested because donor-specific Tregs expanded more than all Tregs in tolerant patients.

The CDR3 has 13 residues. The germline V gene has CDR1 GTSNPN and CDR2 SVGIG (reference sequence). V trimming: 4 bases; J trimming: 5 bases; junction bases outside the gene matches: 5. The source was CD4+ T cells from blood, collected before the transplant. The sequence was obtained from a human donor who received a combined kidney and bone marrow transplant. V and J are TRBV30 and TRBJ2-5, with 9 bases aligning to TRBD2. The CDR3 reads CAWTREGRETQYF. For the CDR3, the DNA is TGTGCCTGGACGCGGGAGGGCCGGGAGACCCAGTACTTC.